The rows below give T cell receptor beta chains drawn from one sample of a study of cytomegalovirus exposure and HLA in healthy donors. Method: immunoSEQ multiplex PCR; TCRdb's copy keeps in-frame clones and lacks some. The sample shows about 120,000 clones, more than 60% of them seen only once. Sequencing input: PBMCs. These receptors all come from a woman aged 40 to 50 in good health and CMV-seropositive. CDR3s include the opening cysteine and the closing phenylalanine or tryptophan. D genes are given only for firm matches. Size values are once, few and many counts, or a class for expanded clones, and some rows have none.

NA	TRBV7-9	TRBJ1-6	NA	CASSSSQYSPLHF	TGTGCCAGCAGCTCAAGTCAGTATTCACCCCTCCACTTT
NA	TRBV7-2	TRBJ2-7	TRBD1	CASSPRDSHYEQYF	TGTGCCAGCAGCCCTCGGGACAGTCACTACGAGCAGTACTTC
NA	TRBV6-6	TRBJ1-2	TRBD1	CASTTDRADGYTF	TGTGCCAGCACCACCGACAGGGCCGATGGCTACACCTTC
NA	TRBV4-2	TRBJ1-2	NA	CASSQEVRVNYGYTF	TGTGCCAGCAGCCAAGAGGTCAGGGTAAACTATGGCTACACCTTC
NA	TRBV11-2	TRBJ2-7	NA	CASRRLSSEQYF	TGTGCCAGCAGGCGACTGTCCTCCGAGCAGTACTTC
NA	TRBV18	TRBJ2-7	NA	CASSPGQGFGYEQYF	TGTGCCAGCTCACCGGGGCAGGGTTTTGGTTACGAGCAGTACTTC
NA	TRBV6-5	TRBJ2-2	NA	CASRPGLQTRELFF	TGTGCCAGCAGGCCGGGACTCCAGACCCGGGAGCTGTTTTTT
NA	TRBV5-1	TRBJ2-2	TRBD1	CASSWPTGGDTGELFF	TGCGCCAGCAGCTGGCCGACAGGGGGCGACACCGGGGAGCTGTTTTTT
NA	TRBV5-1	TRBJ2-2	NA	CASSFLQTTTGELFF	TGCGCCAGCAGCTTTTTACAGACAACCACCGGGGAGCTGTTTTTT
NA	TRBV2	TRBJ1-2	NA	CASSLGTSYDGYTF	TGTGCCAGCAGTCTCGGGACTTCATACGATGGCTACACCTTC
NA	TRBV4-2	TRBJ2-3	TRBD2	CASSQDGGGGRAVDTQYF	TGTGCCAGCAGCCAAGACGGAGGCGGCGGGAGGGCCGTAGATACGCAGTATTTT
NA	TRBV5-1	TRBJ2-7	TRBD1	CASSSGQGLYEQYF	TGCGCCAGCAGCTCGGGACAGGGCCTCTACGAGCAGTACTTC
NA	TRBV11-2	TRBJ2-1	TRBD1	CASSLTSWRDRADEQFF	TGTGCCAGCAGCTTAACTAGTTGGAGGGACAGGGCAGATGAGCAGTTCTTC
NA	TRBV6-1	TRBJ2-3	TRBD2	CATGGLTDTQYF	TGTGCCACGGGGGGGCTCACAGATACGCAGTATTTT
NA	TRBV19	TRBJ1-6	NA	CASNPSGVGNNSPLHF	TGTGCCAGTAACCCCTCCGGGGTAGGGAATAATTCACCCCTCCACTTT
once	TRBV4-2	TRBJ2-1	TRBD1	CASSPSDRALSNEQFF	TGTGCCAGCAGCCCATCGGACAGGGCCCTTTCCAATGAGCAGTTCTTC
NA	TRBV4-3	TRBJ2-1	TRBD2	CASSPRLAGEQFF	TGCGCCAGCAGCCCTAGACTAGCGGGGGAGCAGTTCTTC
once	TRBV19	TRBJ2-3	NA	CASSVQGWADTQYF	TGTGCCAGTAGTGTACAGGGTTGGGCAGATACGCAGTATTTT
NA	TRBV7-3	TRBJ1-1	TRBD1	CASSPTSGGTEAFF	TGTGCCAGCAGCCCCACCTCAGGGGGCACTGAAGCTTTCTTT
NA	TRBV7-9	TRBJ2-1	NA	CASTQGNEQFF	TGTGCCAGCACCCAGGGTAATGAGCAGTTCTTC
NA	TRBV5-4	TRBJ2-1	TRBD1	CASSPWDRVVRGSYNEQFF	TGTGCCAGCAGCCCATGGGACAGGGTTGTTAGGGGGTCCTACAATGAGCAGTTCTTC
NA	TRBV7-2	TRBJ1-6	NA	CASSMTGRGSPPHF	TGTGCCAGCAGCATGACAGGTCGGGGTTCACCCCCCCACTTT
NA	TRBV7-2	TRBJ1-6	NA	CASRPGRGNSPLHF	TGTGCCAGCAGACCCGGACGGGGTAATTCACCCCTCCACTTT
once	TRBV7-9	TRBJ2-1	TRBD2	CASSPSGRGHEQFF	TGTGCCAGCAGTCCTAGCGGGAGAGGGCATGAGCAGTTCTTC
NA	TRBV4-1	TRBJ1-1	NA	CASSQEAVNTEAFF	TGCGCCAGCAGCCAAGAGGCTGTGAACACTGAAGCTTTCTTT
NA	TRBV18	TRBJ1-3	TRBD1	CASSPGDRGNTIYF	TGTGCCAGCTCACCAGGGGACAGAGGAAACACCATATATTTT
NA	TRBV9	TRBJ2-1	TRBD2	CASSVGLASYNEQFF	TGTGCCAGCAGCGTAGGACTAGCCTCCTACAATGAGCAGTTCTTC